The rows below give T cell receptor beta chains drawn from one sample of a study of cytomegalovirus exposure and HLA in healthy donors. Clones were read by immunoSEQ multiplex PCR, and TCRdb kept only the in-frame ones, dropping some. The sample records roughly 190,000 clones, roughly 86% being singletons. Sequenced: PBMCs. Every receptor here comes from a man aged 25-40 years in good health and CMV-seropositive. Each CDR3 is given with its conserved first and last residue. Each record gives: V gene, D gene, J gene, clone size, CDR3 protein, CDR3 DNA. D genes are given only for firm matches. Clone size is stated in some rows and not others, as once, few, many or a class when expanded.

v_gene: TRBV7-7
d_gene: TRBD2
j_gene: TRBJ2-1
abundance: NA
CDR3aa: CASSLGSSGLEQFF
CDR3nt: TGTGCTAGCAGCTTAGGTTCTAGCGGGCTAGAGCAGTTCTTC

v_gene: TRBV30
d_gene: TRBD1
j_gene: TRBJ2-3
abundance: NA
CDR3aa: CAFRQGAADTQYF
CDR3nt: TGTGCCTTCCGACAGGGGGCGGCAGATACGCAGTATTTT

v_gene: TRBV7-9
d_gene: TRBD2
j_gene: TRBJ2-7
abundance: NA
CDR3aa: CASSFRGGGGYEQYF
CDR3nt: TGTGCCAGCAGCTTCCGGGGTGGCGGGGGCTACGAGCAGTACTTC

v_gene: TRBV7-2
d_gene: NA
j_gene: TRBJ2-7
abundance: NA
CDR3aa: CASSSTYEQYF
CDR3nt: TGTGCCAGCAGCTCAACCTACGAGCAGTACTTC

v_gene: TRBV7-2
d_gene: TRBD1
j_gene: TRBJ1-1
abundance: NA
CDR3aa: CASSLGTGRPNTEAFF
CDR3nt: TGTGCCAGCAGCCTAGGGACAGGACGACCGAACACTGAAGCTTTCTTT

v_gene: TRBV6-5
d_gene: NA
j_gene: TRBJ2-5
abundance: NA
CDR3aa: CASSYSRGEMGETQYF
CDR3nt: TGTGCCAGCAGTTACTCGAGGGGGGAGATGGGGGAGACCCAGTACTTC

v_gene: TRBV6-1
d_gene: NA
j_gene: TRBJ1-1
abundance: NA
CDR3aa: CASSGPNTEAFF
CDR3nt: TGTGCCAGCAGCGGACCGAACACTGAAGCTTTCTTT

v_gene: TRBV6-5
d_gene: TRBD1
j_gene: TRBJ2-5
abundance: once
CDR3aa: CASSYMGTGVQETQYF
CDR3nt: TGTGCCAGCAGTTACATGGGGACAGGGGTCCAAGAGACCCAGTACTTC

v_gene: TRBV30
d_gene: NA
j_gene: TRBJ1-5
abundance: NA
CDR3aa: CAWSRGESNQPQHF
CDR3nt: TGTGCCTGGAGTAGAGGGGAAAGCAATCAGCCCCAGCATTTT

v_gene: TRBV4-1
d_gene: TRBD2
j_gene: TRBJ2-1
abundance: once
CDR3aa: CASSQDERSGTSFEQFF
CDR3nt: TGCGCCAGCAGCCAAGACGAGAGATCCGGGACTAGCTTTGAGCAGTTCTTC

v_gene: TRBV7-8
d_gene: NA
j_gene: TRBJ1-4
abundance: NA
CDR3aa: CASSFTGGTATNEKLFF
CDR3nt: TGTGCCAGCAGCTTTACCGGGGGGACTGCAACTAATGAAAAACTGTTTTTT

v_gene: TRBV4-1
d_gene: NA
j_gene: TRBJ2-3
abundance: NA
CDR3aa: CASSQDRASTQYF
CDR3nt: TGCGCCAGCAGCCAAGACCGGGCCTCCACGCAGTATTTT

v_gene: TRBV5-1
d_gene: TRBD1
j_gene: TRBJ2-7
abundance: NA
CDR3aa: CASSYTRTGLISVYEQYF
CDR3nt: TGCGCCAGCAGCTACACCCGGACAGGCCTTATATCTGTTTACGAGCAGTACTTC

v_gene: TRBV5-1
d_gene: NA
j_gene: TRBJ2-3
abundance: NA
CDR3aa: CASSLFGNTDTQYF
CDR3nt: TGCGCCAGCAGCTTGTTCGGGAACACAGATACGCAGTATTTT

v_gene: TRBV6-5
d_gene: TRBD2
j_gene: TRBJ2-3
abundance: once
CDR3aa: CASSGGTTTQYF
CDR3nt: TGTGCCAGTAGCGGGGGGACGACTACGCAGTATTTT

v_gene: TRBV5-8
d_gene: TRBD2
j_gene: TRBJ2-1
abundance: NA
CDR3aa: CASSSLTSGRVHNEQFF
CDR3nt: TGTGCCAGCAGCAGTCTGACTAGCGGGAGAGTTCACAATGAGCAGTTCTTC

v_gene: TRBV19
d_gene: TRBD2
j_gene: TRBJ2-7
abundance: NA
CDR3aa: CASSPAGGYEQYF
CDR3nt: TGTGCCAGTAGTCCCGCGGGGGGCTACGAGCAGTACTTC

v_gene: TRBV5-4
d_gene: TRBD1
j_gene: TRBJ2-5
abundance: NA
CDR3aa: CASTRTGEGETQYF
CDR3nt: TGTGCCAGCACGCGGACAGGGGAGGGGGAGACCCAGTACTTC

v_gene: TRBV27
d_gene: NA
j_gene: TRBJ1-4
abundance: NA
CDR3aa: CASSSTDEKLFF
CDR3nt: TGTGCCAGCAGTTCAACCGATGAAAAACTGTTTTTT